The rows below give T cell receptor beta chains drawn from one sample of a study of T cells in Graves' hyperthyroidism and ophthalmopathy. TCRdb analysed the multiplex PCR reads with MiXCR anew, one entry per CDR3 protein. The sample has hundreds of thousands of distinct CDR3 sequences, about 14% seen once; the top ten hold under 15%. Material: blood. These TCRs come from a woman aged 50 to 60 with Graves' ophthalmopathy. Both conserved end residues are part of each CDR3. D genes are given only for firm matches. Only some rows state a clone size, as once, few, many or a class for expanded clones.

size: many; D: .; V: TRBV28; J: TRBJ2-5; CDR3: CASSQRQVKETQYF; DNA: TGTGCCAGCAGTCAAAGACAGGTCAAAGAGACCCAGTACTTC
size: .; D: TRBD2; V: TRBV2; J: TRBJ2-7; CDR3: CASKAGGGYEQYF; DNA: TGTGCCAGCAAAGCGGGAGGGGGCTACGAGCAGTACTTC
size: .; D: TRBD1; V: TRBV5-5; J: TRBJ1-1; CDR3: CASSRATGQNTEAFF; DNA: TGTGCCAGCAGCAGAGCGACAGGGCAGAACACTGAAGCTTTCTTT
size: .; D: .; V: TRBV19; J: TRBJ1-3; CDR3: CASRSLEGNGNTIYF; DNA: TGTGCCAGTCGATCCTTGGAAGGGAATGGAAACACCATATATTTT
size: many; D: TRBD2; V: TRBV6-6; J: TRBJ2-2; CDR3: CASSYSVPGLAGGRDTGELFF; DNA: TGTGCCAGCAGTTACTCGGTCCCCGGACTAGCGGGAGGGCGAGACACCGGGGAGCTGTTTTTT
size: few; D: TRBD1; V: TRBV7-3; J: TRBJ2-1; CDR3: CASSFGQGPYEQFF; DNA: TGTGCCAGCAGCTTCGGACAGGGCCCCTACGAGCAGTTCTTC
size: many; D: .; V: TRBV5-6; J: TRBJ1-5; CDR3: CASSFWGIYNQPQHF; DNA: TGTGCCAGCAGCTTCTGGGGGATTTACAATCAGCCCCAGCATTTT
size: .; D: TRBD1; V: TRBV7-9; J: TRBJ2-7; CDR3: CASSLEYLLLGTETYEQYF; DNA: TGCGCCAGCAGCCTAGAGTACTTGTTATTGGGGACAGAAACCTACGAGCAGTACTTC
size: many; D: .; V: TRBV6-1; J: TRBJ2-5; CDR3: CASSERQRETQYF; DNA: TGTGCCAGCAGTGAGAGGCAGCGGGAGACCCAGTACTTC
size: few; D: .; V: TRBV11-3; J: TRBJ2-4; CDR3: CASSLVPGNQEKNIQYF; DNA: TGTGCCAGCAGCTTAGTTCCAGGGAACCAAGAGAAAAACATTCAGTACTTC
size: .; D: .; V: TRBV2; J: TRBJ1-5; CDR3: CASTGNSNQPQHF; DNA: TGTGCCAGCACTGGGAATAGCAATCAGCCCCAGCATTTT
size: few; D: TRBD1; V: TRBV7-2; J: TRBJ2-5; CDR3: CASSLASRGPQETQYF; DNA: TGTGCCAGCAGCTTAGCGTCCAGGGGGCCCCAAGAGACCCAGTACTTC
size: many; D: TRBD2; V: TRBV20-1; J: TRBJ2-3; CDR3: CSAIQGTSGPSTDTQYF; DNA: TGCAGTGCTATACAAGGGACTAGCGGCCCTAGCACAGATACGCAGTATTTT
size: many; D: .; V: TRBV11-2; J: TRBJ2-1; CDR3: CASSLRSVYNEQFF; DNA: TGTGCCAGCAGCTTGAGGTCAGTTTACAATGAGCAGTTCTTC
size: .; D: TRBD1; V: TRBV27; J: TRBJ2-2; CDR3: CASSLIPEQGSGELFF; DNA: TGTGCCAGCAGTTTAATTCCCGAACAGGGGTCCGGGGAGCTGTTTTTT
size: .; D: .; V: TRBV7-2; J: TRBJ1-6; CDR3: CASSLGRSGSPLHF; DNA: TGTGCCAGCAGCTTAGGCAGGTCTGGTTCACCCCTCCACTTT
size: .; D: .; V: TRBV30; J: TRBJ1-3; CDR3: CAWSEGGSGNTIYF; DNA: TGTGCCTGGAGTGAGGGGGGCTCTGGAAACACCATATATTTT
size: once; D: .; V: TRBV20-1; J: TRBJ1-5; CDR3: CSARAGESQPQHF; DNA: TGCAGTGCTAGGGCGGGCGAAAGTCAGCCCCAGCATTTT
size: many; D: TRBD2; V: TRBV5-1; J: TRBJ2-7; CDR3: CASRAGDSYEQYF; DNA: TGCGCCAGCAGAGCGGGGGATTCCTACGAGCAGTACTTC
size: .; D: TRBD1; V: TRBV2; J: TRBJ1-5; CDR3: CASSGGTGEDQPQHF; DNA: TGTGCCAGCAGTGGGGGGACAGGGGAGGATCAGCCCCAGCATTTT
size: .; D: .; V: TRBV27; J: TRBJ1-2; CDR3: CASTSLSRGLNYGYTF; DNA: TGTGCCAGCACCTCTCTCTCCAGGGGCTTAAACTATGGCTACACCTTC
size: many; D: .; V: TRBV7-8; J: TRBJ1-5; CDR3: CASSPGGGAQPQHF; DNA: TGTGCCAGCTCCCCCGGGGGGGGCGCTCAGCCCCAGCATTTT
size: many; D: TRBD2; V: TRBV27; J: TRBJ2-5; CDR3: CASSLRLAGHQETQYF; DNA: TGTGCCAGCAGTTTACGACTAGCGGGGCACCAAGAGACCCAGTACTTC
size: many; D: .; V: TRBV20-1; J: TRBJ2-7; CDR3: CSASGQASYEQYF; DNA: TGCAGTGCTAGTGGGCAGGCCTCCTACGAGCAGTACTTC
size: few; D: .; V: TRBV19; J: TRBJ2-3; CDR3: CASSIDPTSDTQYF; DNA: TGTGCCAGTAGTATAGATCCCACTTCGGATACGCAGTATTTT
size: .; D: TRBD2; V: TRBV4-2; J: TRBJ2-5; CDR3: CASSQDWPSGREETQYF; DNA: TGTGCCAGCAGCCAAGATTGGCCTAGCGGGAGGGAAGAGACCCAGTACTTC
size: few; D: .; V: TRBV20-1; J: TRBJ2-7; CDR3: CSAAYEQYF; DNA: TGCAGTGCGGCCTACGAGCAGTACTTC
size: .; D: TRBD1; V: TRBV28; J: TRBJ1-2; CDR3: CASSSRQGLGYTF; DNA: TGTGCCAGCAGTTCCCGACAGGGTCTTGGCTACACCTTC
size: many; D: .; V: TRBV20-1; J: TRBJ2-3; CDR3: CSARSAPLSTDTQYF; DNA: TGCAGTGCTAGAAGTGCCCCCTTGAGCACAGATACGCAGTATTTT
size: .; D: TRBD1; V: TRBV6-1; J: TRBJ2-7; CDR3: CASSDRDRNEQYF; DNA: TGTGCCAGCAGTGACCGGGACAGAAACGAGCAGTACTTC
size: many; D: .; V: TRBV5-1; J: TRBJ2-3; CDR3: CASSLQRRHTDTQYF; DNA: TGCGCCAGCAGCTTGCAGCGTAGACACACAGATACGCAGTATTTT
size: few; D: .; V: TRBV20-1; J: TRBJ2-3; CDR3: CSGRGDSDTQYF; DNA: TGCAGTGGGAGGGGGGACTCAGATACGCAGTATTTT
size: .; D: .; V: TRBV28; J: TRBJ1-1; CDR3: CASSPRVVVTEAFF; DNA: TGTGCCAGCAGTCCTAGGGTGGTGGTCACTGAAGCTTTCTTT
size: .; D: .; V: TRBV4-1; J: TRBJ2-1; CDR3: CASSQDDRRASGFENEQFF; DNA: TGCGCCAGCAGCCAAGATGACAGGAGGGCTAGCGGTTTTGAAAATGAGCAGTTCTTC
size: many; D: TRBD2; V: TRBV6-1; J: TRBJ2-2; CDR3: CASNPIAGPNTGELFF; DNA: TGTGCCAGCAATCCTATAGCGGGGCCGAACACCGGGGAGCTGTTTTTT
size: many; D: .; V: TRBV2; J: TRBJ1-2; CDR3: CASREQAGLDGYTF; DNA: TGTGCCAGCAGAGAACAGGCTGGGCTTGATGGCTACACCTTC
size: .; D: .; V: TRBV7-2; J: TRBJ2-2; CDR3: CASRFSGNTGELFF; DNA: TGTGCCAGCAGATTTAGCGGGAACACCGGGGAGCTGTTTTTT
size: .; D: .; V: TRBV25-1; J: TRBJ1-2; CDR3: CASRGPDISGTYGYTF; DNA: TGTGCCAGCAGGGGACCCGACATTAGCGGAACCTATGGCTACACCTTC
size: many; D: TRBD2; V: TRBV12-3/TRBV12-4; J: TRBJ2-3; CDR3: CASRSGRGATDTQYF; DNA: TGTGCCAGCAGGAGCGGGAGAGGCGCCACAGATACGCAGTATTTT
size: many; D: TRBD1; V: TRBV28; J: TRBJ1-2; CDR3: CASSLTGVNYGYTF; DNA: TGTGCCAGCAGTTTGACAGGGGTAAACTATGGCTACACCTTC
size: many; D: .; V: TRBV28; J: TRBJ2-3; CDR3: CASSSVVQAGGTDTQYF; DNA: TGTGCCAGCAGTTCGGTGGTCCAGGCCGGTGGCACAGATACGCAGTATTTT
size: many; D: TRBD2; V: TRBV20-1; J: TRBJ2-1; CDR3: CSARDPRTTSGEQFF; DNA: TGCAGTGCTAGGGACCCCAGAACGACTAGCGGGGAGCAGTTCTTC
size: many; D: .; V: TRBV5-1; J: TRBJ1-1; CDR3: CASSLRTDEAFF; DNA: TGCGCCAGCAGCTTAAGGACAGATGAAGCTTTCTTT
size: many; D: .; V: TRBV18; J: TRBJ2-7; CDR3: CASSPTRGHLYEQYF; DNA: TGTGCCAGCTCACCAACCCGGGGTCACCTCTACGAGCAGTACTTC
size: many; D: .; V: TRBV28; J: TRBJ1-1; CDR3: CASSLWGGNTEAFF; DNA: TGTGCCAGCAGTTTGTGGGGGGGGAACACTGAAGCTTTCTTT
size: .; D: TRBD2; V: TRBV12-3/TRBV12-4; J: TRBJ2-6; CDR3: CASSYRASGSLGAGANVLTF; DNA: TGTGCCAGCAGTTACCGGGCTAGCGGGAGCTTGGGAGCTGGGGCCAACGTCCTGACTTTC
size: .; D: .; V: TRBV18; J: TRBJ2-1; CDR3: CASSPRIPPQGGEQFF; DNA: TGTGCCAGCTCACCGAGAATACCACCCCAGGGCGGTGAGCAGTTCTTC
size: few; D: TRBD1; V: TRBV6-5; J: TRBJ1-1; CDR3: CASSYRTGGGTEAFF; DNA: TGTGCCAGCAGTTATCGGACAGGGGGAGGCACTGAAGCTTTCTTT